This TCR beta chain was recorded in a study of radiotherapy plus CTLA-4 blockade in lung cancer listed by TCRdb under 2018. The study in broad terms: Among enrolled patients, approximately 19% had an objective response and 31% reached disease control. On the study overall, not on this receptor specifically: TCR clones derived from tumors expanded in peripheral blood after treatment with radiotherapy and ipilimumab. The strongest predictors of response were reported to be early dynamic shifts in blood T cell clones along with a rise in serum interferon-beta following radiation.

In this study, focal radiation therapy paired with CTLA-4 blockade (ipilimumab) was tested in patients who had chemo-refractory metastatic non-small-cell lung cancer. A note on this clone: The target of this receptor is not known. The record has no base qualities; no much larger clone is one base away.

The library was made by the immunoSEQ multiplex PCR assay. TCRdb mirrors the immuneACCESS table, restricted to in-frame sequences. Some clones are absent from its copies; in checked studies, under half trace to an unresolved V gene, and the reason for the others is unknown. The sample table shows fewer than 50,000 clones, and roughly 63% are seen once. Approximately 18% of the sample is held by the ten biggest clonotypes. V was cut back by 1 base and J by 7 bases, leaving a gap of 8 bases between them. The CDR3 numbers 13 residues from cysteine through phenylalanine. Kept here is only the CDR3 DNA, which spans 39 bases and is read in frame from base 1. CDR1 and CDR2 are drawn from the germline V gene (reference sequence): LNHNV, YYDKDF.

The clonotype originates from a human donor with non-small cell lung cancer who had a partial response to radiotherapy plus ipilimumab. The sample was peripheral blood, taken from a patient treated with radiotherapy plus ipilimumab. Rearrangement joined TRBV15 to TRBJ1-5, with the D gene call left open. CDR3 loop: CATSRAGRQPQHF. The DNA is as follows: TGTGCCACCAGCAGAGCCGGGAGGCAGCCCCAGCATTTT.